The 19 T cell receptor beta chains below were found in one sample sequenced in a study of blood T cell repertoires in COVID-19. Repertoires were generated with immunoSEQ multiplex PCR, while TCRdb's copy carries only in-frame clones and drops some. There are approximately 300,000 clones in the sample; more than 90% occur only once, and 2.6% lies in the top ten. Specimen: PBMCs or T cells enriched from blood (not recorded which). Every receptor here comes from a man aged 60-69 years who had recovered from COVID-19.

The chain links TRBV18 to TRBJ1-1; the D is unclear. There are 14 residues in the CDR3. V was cut by 2 bases and J by 4 bases, with 11 bases left in between. Looked up from germline, CDR1 is KGHSH and CDR2 is LQKENI. The CDR3: CASSPGGWSTEAFF. The CDR3 nucleotides are TGTGCCAGCTCACCAGGAGGGTGGTCCACTGAAGCTTTCTTT. Filled out from reference TRBV18 and TRBJ1-1, the complete variable domain reads NAGVMQNPRHLVRRRGQEARLRCSPMKGHSHVYWYRQLPEEGLKFMVYLQKENIIDESGMPKERFSAEFPKEGPSILRIQQVVRGDSAAYFCASSPGGWSTEAFFGQGTRLTVV.

The chain combines TRBV19 with TRBJ2-3, with TRBD1 as a possible D gene (6 bases). Germline CDR1 is LNHDA and CDR2 is SQIVND (reference sequence). This CDR3 has 13 amino acids. V lost 6 bases to trimming and J lost 6 bases, with 13 bases between them. This CDR3 reads CASREGHVDTQYF. The CDR3 DNA reads as TGTGCCAGTAGAGAGGGACACGTCGATACGCAGTATTTT.

The chain joins TRBV6-6 to TRBJ1-1; the D is unclear. CDR1 and CDR2 from the germline V gene are MNHNY and SVGAGI (reference sequence). With 10 bases removed from V and 0 bases from J, the gap between germline ends came to 18 bases. The CDR3 is 15 residues long. This CDR3 is CATNTPRQMNTEAFF. DNA for the CDR3: TGTGCCACCAATACCCCTAGGCAGATGAACACTGAAGCTTTCTTT.

The gene calls are TRBV5-6 and TRBJ1-2, with a possible D match to TRBD1 (5 bases). CDR1 SGHDT and CDR2 YYEEEE come from the germline V gene. The CDR3 consists of 15 residues. Trimming took off 4 bases at V and 3 bases at J, with 16 bases between the two ends. The CDR3, as DNA: TGTGCCAGCAGCCCGCAGGGTTTCTGGGACTATGGCTACACCTTC. This gives the protein CASSPQGFWDYGYTF.

This clone appeared a single time. CDR3 DNA: TGTGCCAGTGCGGGACTAGCGGGTTCTAATGAGCAGTTCTTC. Translation: CASAGLAGSNEQFF. The rearrangement joins TRBV6-5 to TRBJ2-1, with 12 bases that match TRBD2. Germline V lookup: CDR1 MNHEY, CDR2 SVGAGI. J lost 7 bases, V lost 9 bases, and 7 bases had no gene match. The CDR3 has 14 residues.

The chain uses TRBV10-3 and TRBJ2-3; 8 bases align to TRBD2. Germline V CDR1 and CDR2: ENHRY, SYGVKD. V was pared by 8 bases and J by 2 bases, with 9 bases of the junction left unmatched. CDR3 size: 15 residues. The CDR3 region has the DNA TGTGCCATCGCCCGGGGACTAGGCGACACAGATACGCAGTATTTT. This codes for CAIARGLGDTDTQYF.

The genes are TRBV12-5 and TRBJ2-1; the match to TRBD2 covers 8 bases. V lost 6 bases, J lost 5 bases, and 6 bases stayed unmatched. The CDR3 is made up of 14 amino acids. Germline-derived CDR1 and CDR2 are LGHNT and FRNRAP. The CDR3 sequence is CASGLLAENNEQFF. The CDR3 DNA follows: TGTGCTAGTGGCCTACTAGCGGAGAACAATGAGCAGTTCTTC.

This clone has only one observation. The rearrangement links TRBV7-7 to TRBJ2-5; D perhaps matches TRBD1 (7 bases). Germline V gene lookup returns CDR1 SSHAT and CDR2 FNYEAQ (reference sequence). This CDR3 is 16 amino acids long. CDR3 region: CATESITGEAAETQYF. The CDR3 region has the DNA TGTGCAACCGAATCCATCACAGGGGAGGCGGCAGAGACCCAGTACTTC.

The chain couples TRBV5-1 to TRBJ2-2; TRBD2 agrees at 9 bases. Germline loops: CDR1 SGHRS, CDR2 YFSETQ. Losses at the gene ends were 4 bases for V and 4 bases for J; bases not matched to a gene: 11. The CDR3 loop spans 17 amino acids. The CDR3 DNA sequence: TGCGCCAGCAGCAGCCAACTGGCGGGAGGGGTCACCGGGGAGCTGTTTTTT. It encodes CASSSQLAGGVTGELFF.

The genes are TRBV6-2 or TRBV6-3 and TRBJ1-3; D remains ambiguous. Trimming removed 6 bases from V and 0 bases from J, with 15 bases in between. Germline values: CDR1 MNHEY, CDR2 SVGEGT. The CDR3 runs 16 residues. This chain's CDR3 is CASRYPGSNSGNTIYF. The CDR3, as DNA: TGTGCCAGCAGATACCCCGGGAGCAACTCTGGAAACACCATATATTTT.

The rearrangement uses TRBV24-1 and TRBJ1-1; D not certain. The CDR3 length is 12 residues. The V gene's germline CDR1 is KGHDR and CDR2 SFDVKD. V dropped 5 bases and J dropped 3 bases, with 6 bases sitting between them. CDR3 nucleotide sequence: TGTGCCACCAGTGGGGGAGACACTGAAGCTTTCTTT. It translates to CATSGGDTEAFF.

This chain joins TRBV7-9 and TRBJ2-1, with 11 bases aligning to TRBD2. The CDR3 contains 17 residues. V was clipped by 5 bases and J by 7 bases; unmatched bases: 13. Per the germline V gene, CDR1 is SEHNR and CDR2 is FQNEAQ (reference sequence). The CDR3 here is CASSPRGRLAGLNEQFF. DNA for the CDR3: TGTGCCAGCAGCCCAAGAGGGAGACTAGCGGGGTTAAATGAGCAGTTCTTC.

The rearrangement joins TRBV11-2 to TRBJ1-3; D perhaps matches TRBD1 (6 bases). V lost 5 bases and J lost 0, with 14 bases in between. Germline CDR1 and CDR2: SGHAT and FQNNGV. This CDR3 has 16 amino acids. CDR3 coding DNA: TGTGCCAGCAGCACAATACAGGGTCACTCTGGAAACACCATATATTTT. Its protein is CASSTIQGHSGNTIYF.

This clone was found once. V and J are TRBV11-1 and TRBJ2-7; 9 bases align to TRBD2. This CDR3 has 15 amino acids. Trimming took 3 bases from V and 6 from J; bases not matched to a gene: 9. The germline CDR1 and CDR2 sequences are SGHAT and FQDESV (reference sequence). The CDR3 sequence is CASSFGAGGGLEQYF. Written as DNA, the CDR3 is TGTGCCAGCAGCTTTGGAGCGGGAGGTGGTCTCGAGCAGTACTTC.

The chain is built from TRBV7-9 and TRBJ1-6; TRBD1 might be the D (6 bases). The CDR3 covers 15 residues. CDR1 is SEHNR, CDR2 FQNEAQ, per germline (reference sequence). The V end was cut by 3 bases, the J end by 7 bases, with 13 bases between. The CDR3 nucleotides read TGTGCCAGCAGCTTGGGGGACATGGGGAATTCACCCCTCCACTTT. Its translation: CASSLGDMGNSPLHF. Looking up the rest from reference TRBV7-9 and TRBJ1-6 gives the full variable domain: DTGVSQNPRHKITKRGQNVTFRCDPISEHNRLYWYRQTLGQGPEFLTYFQNEAQLEKSRLLSDRFSAERPKGSFSTLEIQRTEQGDSAMYLCASSLGDMGNSPLHFGNGTRLTVT.

The chain links TRBV5-1 to TRBJ1-5; D remains ambiguous. The CDR3 totals 16 residues. Trimming left V 0 bases short and J 2 bases short, with 12 bases between. The germline V gene encodes CDR1 SGHRS and CDR2 YFSETQ. The CDR3 DNA reads TGCGCCAGCAGCTTGGCCTTGAGTCGGGGCAATCAGCCCCAGCATTTT. Its protein is CASSLALSRGNQPQHF.

This chain connects TRBV5-8 to TRBJ1-2; D is perhaps TRBD1 (6 bases). The CDR3 sequence is 16 residues long. Germline V gives CDR1 SGHTS, CDR2 YDEGEE. Trimming shortened V by 7 bases and J by 1 base, and 20 bases separated the two germline ends. CDR3 residues: CASGSARGWGNYGYTF. Written as DNA, the CDR3 is TGTGCCAGCGGCTCCGCCAGGGGTTGGGGTAACTATGGCTACACCTTC.

For the CDR3, the DNA is TGTGCCAGCAGCTCAGGTTCATTGAACACTGAAGCTTTCTTT. Amino acid sequence: CASSSGSLNTEAFF. The rearrangement uses TRBV11-3 and TRBJ1-1; D is uncertain. V lost 4 bases and J 0 bases, leaving 9 bases between the germline ends. The germline V gene encodes CDR1 SGHNT and CDR2 YENEEA. The CDR3 spans 14 residues.

The chain has TRBV7-8 and TRBJ2-7; TRBD2 is a possible D gene (5 bases). Germline CDR1 is SGHVS and CDR2 is FQNEAQ. V was trimmed by 6 bases and J by 3 bases, leaving 18 bases between them. This CDR3 contains 15 residues. Written as DNA, the CDR3 is TGTGCCAGCAGGCTTGGCCGGAGTCGGGACTACGAGCAGTACTTC. Amino acid sequence: CASRLGRSRDYEQYF.